This TCR beta chain was documented in a study of cytomegalovirus exposure and HLA in healthy donors. Study results and caveats: Within a later analysis, the majority of CMV-associated TCR beta chains appeared HLA-restricted.

This clone was counted a single time. The antigen is not known. The CDR3 has 15 residues. V shed 5 bases and J 2 bases; nucleotides not matched to a gene: 6. The germline CDR1 and CDR2 sequences are PRHDT and FYEKMQ (reference sequence). PCR primers comprised 60 Vbeta and 13 Jbeta primers. The data were produced by immunoSEQ multiplex PCR, yet TCRdb's version contains in-frame clones alone and is incomplete. The sample lists 59,000 or so clones; less than 90% were seen once. The V call is TRBV13, the J call TRBJ2-3, with 8 nucleotides matching TRBD2. The sequenced sample was PBMCs. This receptor was obtained from a female donor in good health and CMV-seronegative. The CDR3 reads CASSASGSLTDTQYF. The CDR3 DNA is TGTGCCAGCAGCGCAAGCGGGAGCCTCACAGATACGCAGTATTTT.